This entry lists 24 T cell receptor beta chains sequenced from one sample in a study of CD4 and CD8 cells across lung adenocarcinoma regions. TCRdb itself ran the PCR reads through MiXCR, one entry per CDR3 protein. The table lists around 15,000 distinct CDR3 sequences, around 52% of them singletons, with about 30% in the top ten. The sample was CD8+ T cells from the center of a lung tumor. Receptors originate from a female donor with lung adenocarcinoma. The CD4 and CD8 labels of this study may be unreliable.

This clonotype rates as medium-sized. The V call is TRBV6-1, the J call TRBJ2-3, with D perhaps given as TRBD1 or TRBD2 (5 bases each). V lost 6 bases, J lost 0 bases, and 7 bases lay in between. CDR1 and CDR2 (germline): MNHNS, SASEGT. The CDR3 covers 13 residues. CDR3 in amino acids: CASRWGSTDTQYF. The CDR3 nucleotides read TGTGCCAGCAGGTGGGGGAGCACAGATACGCAGTATTTT.

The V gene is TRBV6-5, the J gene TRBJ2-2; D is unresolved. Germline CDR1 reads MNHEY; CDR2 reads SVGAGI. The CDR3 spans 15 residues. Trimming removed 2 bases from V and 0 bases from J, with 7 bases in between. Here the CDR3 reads CASSYRWTNTGELFF. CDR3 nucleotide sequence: TGTGCCAGCAGTTACAGGTGGACGAACACCGGGGAGCTGTTTTTT.

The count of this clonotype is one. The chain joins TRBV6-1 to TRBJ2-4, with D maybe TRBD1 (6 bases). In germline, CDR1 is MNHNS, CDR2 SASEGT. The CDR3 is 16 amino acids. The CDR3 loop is CACSPWGLRATDTQYF. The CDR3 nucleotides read TGTGCGTGCAGTCCTTGGGGGCTGCGAGCCACAGACACTCAGTACTTC.

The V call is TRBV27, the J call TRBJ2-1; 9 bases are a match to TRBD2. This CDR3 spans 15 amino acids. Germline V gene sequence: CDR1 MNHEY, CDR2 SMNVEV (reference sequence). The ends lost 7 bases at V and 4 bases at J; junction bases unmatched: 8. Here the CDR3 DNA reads TGTGCCAGCAACTTAGCGGGAGAAACTTACAATGAGCAGTTCTTC. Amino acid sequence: CASNLAGETYNEQFF.

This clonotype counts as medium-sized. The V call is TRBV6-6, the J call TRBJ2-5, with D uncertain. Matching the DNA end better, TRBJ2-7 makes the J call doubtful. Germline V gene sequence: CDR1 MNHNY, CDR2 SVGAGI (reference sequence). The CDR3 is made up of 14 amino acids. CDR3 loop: CASSYSKSGYEQYF. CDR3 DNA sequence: TGTGCCAGCAGTTACAGCAAGTCCGGCTACGAGCAGTACTTC.

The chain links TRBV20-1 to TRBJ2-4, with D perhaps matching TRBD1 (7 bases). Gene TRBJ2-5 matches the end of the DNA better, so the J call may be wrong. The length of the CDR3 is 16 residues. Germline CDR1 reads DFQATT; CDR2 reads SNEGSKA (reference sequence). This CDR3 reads CSAAGPGGRDQETQYF. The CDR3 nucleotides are TGCAGTGCTGCGGGGCCAGGGGGACGTGACCAAGAGACCCAGTACTTC.

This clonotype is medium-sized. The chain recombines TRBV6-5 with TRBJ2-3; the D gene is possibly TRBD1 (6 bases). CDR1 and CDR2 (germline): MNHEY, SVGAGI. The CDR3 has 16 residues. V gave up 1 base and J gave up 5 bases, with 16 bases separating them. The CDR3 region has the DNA TGTGCCAGCAGTTACTGGGGTCAGGGGTCGAAAGATACGCAGTATTTT. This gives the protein CASSYWGQGSKDTQYF.

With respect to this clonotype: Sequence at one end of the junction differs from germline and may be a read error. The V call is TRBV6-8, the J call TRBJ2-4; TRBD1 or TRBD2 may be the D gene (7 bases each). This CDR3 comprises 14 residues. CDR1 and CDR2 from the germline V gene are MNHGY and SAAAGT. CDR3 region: CGSRGGGGKDTQYF. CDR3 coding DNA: TGTGGCAGCAGGGGGGGGGGGGGCAAAGATACGCAGTACTTC.

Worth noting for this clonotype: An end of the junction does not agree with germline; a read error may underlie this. The CDR3 DNA sequence: TGTGCCAGCAGTCCGAGGGGGGGAGCACAAGACATTCAGTACTTT. It encodes CASSPRGGAQDIQYF. The chain couples TRBV6-1 to TRBJ2-4, with D tentatively TRBD2 (7 bases). Germline V gene data show CDR1 as MNHNS and CDR2 as SASEGT. This CDR3 is built from 15 residues.

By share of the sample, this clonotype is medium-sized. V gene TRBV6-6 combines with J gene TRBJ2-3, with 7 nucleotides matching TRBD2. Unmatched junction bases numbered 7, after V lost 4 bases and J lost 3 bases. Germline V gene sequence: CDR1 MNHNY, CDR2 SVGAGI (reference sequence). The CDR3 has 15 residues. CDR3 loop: CASSWGGEGTDTQYF. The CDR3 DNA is TGTGCCAGCAGTTGGGGAGGGGAAGGGACAGATACGCAGTATTTT.

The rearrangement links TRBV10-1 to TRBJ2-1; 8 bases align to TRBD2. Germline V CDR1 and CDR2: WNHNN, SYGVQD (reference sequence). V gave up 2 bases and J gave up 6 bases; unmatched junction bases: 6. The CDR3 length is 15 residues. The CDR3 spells CASSEASGSRNEQFF. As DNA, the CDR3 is TGCGCCAGCAGTGAGGCCAGCGGGAGTCGCAATGAGCAGTTCTTC.

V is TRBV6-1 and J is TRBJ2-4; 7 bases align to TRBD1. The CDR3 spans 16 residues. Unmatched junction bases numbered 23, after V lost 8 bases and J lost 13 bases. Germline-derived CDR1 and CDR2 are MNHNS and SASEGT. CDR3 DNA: TGTGCCAGCCGCGTTAGGGGGCTGCGAACCAAAGACACGCAGTACTTC. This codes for CASRVRGLRTKDTQYF.

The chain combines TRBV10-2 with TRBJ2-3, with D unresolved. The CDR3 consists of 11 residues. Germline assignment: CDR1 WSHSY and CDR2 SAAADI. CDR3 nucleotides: TGCGCTTCTTTTAAGACGGAGACCCAGTATTTT. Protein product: CASFKTETQYF.

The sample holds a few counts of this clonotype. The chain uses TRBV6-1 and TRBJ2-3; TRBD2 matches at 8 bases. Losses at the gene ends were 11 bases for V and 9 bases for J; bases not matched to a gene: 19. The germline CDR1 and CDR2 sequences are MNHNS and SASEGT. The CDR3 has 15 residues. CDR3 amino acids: CARGPGGGAQDTQYF. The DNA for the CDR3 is TGTGCCCGCGGTCCGGGGGGGGGGGCCCAAGACACGCAGTATTTT.

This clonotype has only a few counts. The CDR3 sequence is CASSPPGTSRWTDTQYF. The CDR3 DNA is TGTGCCAGCAGCCCTCCCGGGACATCGCGGTGGACAGATACGCAGTATTTT. This chain joins TRBV14 and TRBJ2-3, with TRBD1 as a possible D gene (6 bases). Germline assignment: CDR1 SGHDN and CDR2 FVKESK. V lost 4 bases and J lost 3, with 20 bases in between. The CDR3 length is 17 residues.

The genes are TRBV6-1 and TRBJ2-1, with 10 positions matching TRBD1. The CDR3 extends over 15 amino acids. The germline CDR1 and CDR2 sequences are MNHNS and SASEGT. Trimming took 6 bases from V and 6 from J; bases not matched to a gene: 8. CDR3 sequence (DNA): TGTGCCAGCAGGAGGATGGGACAGGGGTTCAATGAGCAGTTCTTC. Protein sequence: CASRRMGQGFNEQFF.

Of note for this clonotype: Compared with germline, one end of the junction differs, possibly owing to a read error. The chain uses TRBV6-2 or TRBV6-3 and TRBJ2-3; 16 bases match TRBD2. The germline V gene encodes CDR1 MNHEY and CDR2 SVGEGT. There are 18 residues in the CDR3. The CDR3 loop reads CASTDRGLAGGGQDTQYF. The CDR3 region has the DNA TGTGCCAGCACCGACAGGGGACTAGCGGGGGGGGGCCAAGATACCCAGTATTTC.

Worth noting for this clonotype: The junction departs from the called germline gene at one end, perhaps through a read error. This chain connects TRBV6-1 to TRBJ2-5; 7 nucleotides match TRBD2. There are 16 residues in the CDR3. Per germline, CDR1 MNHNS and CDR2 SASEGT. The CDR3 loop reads CASTGLGGWGKETQYF. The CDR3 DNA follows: TGTGCCAGCACGGGGCTGGGGGGGTGGGGCAAAGAGACGCAGTACTTT.

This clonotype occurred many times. The chain's CDR3 is CASSLASSTDTQYF. The CDR3 nucleotides are TGTGCCAGCAGTCTAGCGTCTAGCACAGATACGCAGTATTTT. The chain links TRBV6-1 to TRBJ2-3; maybe TRBD2 (6 bases). The germline gives CDR1 MNHNS, CDR2 SASEGT. Trimming took off 5 bases at V and 0 bases at J, with 9 bases between the two ends. CDR3 length: 14 amino acids.

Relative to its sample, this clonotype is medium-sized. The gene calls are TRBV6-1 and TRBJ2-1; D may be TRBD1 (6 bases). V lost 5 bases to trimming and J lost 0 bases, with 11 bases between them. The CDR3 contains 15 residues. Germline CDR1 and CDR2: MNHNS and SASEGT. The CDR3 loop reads CASSKGHGSYNEQFF. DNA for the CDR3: TGTGCCAGCAGTAAGGGACACGGCTCCTACAATGAGCAGTTCTTC.

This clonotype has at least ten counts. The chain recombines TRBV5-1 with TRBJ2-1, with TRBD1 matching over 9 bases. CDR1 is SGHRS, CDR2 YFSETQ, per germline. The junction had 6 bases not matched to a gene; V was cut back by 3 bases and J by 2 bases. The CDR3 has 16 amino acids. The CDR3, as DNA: TGCGCCAGCAGCTGGGTGGGACAGGGTCCCTACAATGAGCAGTTCTTC. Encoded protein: CASSWVGQGPYNEQFF.

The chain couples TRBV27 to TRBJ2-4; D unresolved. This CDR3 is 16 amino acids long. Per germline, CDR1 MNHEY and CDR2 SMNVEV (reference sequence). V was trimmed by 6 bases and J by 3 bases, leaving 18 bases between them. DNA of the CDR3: TGTGCCAGCAGCGCCCTGGGGTTGTGGGGCAAAAACATTCAGTACTTC. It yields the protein CASSALGLWGKNIQYF.

CDR3 region: CASRGSGGRGQGTQYF. For the CDR3, the DNA is TGTGCCAGCCGGGGGAGCGGGGGGCGTGGGCAAGGAACTCAGTACTTC. The chain recombines TRBV27 with TRBJ2-4; 9 bases align to TRBD2. The CDR3 length is 16 residues. Germline CDR1 MNHEY, CDR2 SMNVEV (reference sequence). The V and J ends lost 8 bases and 12 bases, in that order; junction bases with no gene match: 20.

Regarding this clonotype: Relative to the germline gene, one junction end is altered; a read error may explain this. CDR3 bases: TGTCCCAGCCGCGCCACGGGGCAGCGAGCCAAAGACACTCAGTATTTC. Amino acid sequence: CPSRATGQRAKDTQYF. V is TRBV6-1 and J is TRBJ2-4; D possibly uses TRBD1 or TRBD2 (5 bases each). The germline gives CDR1 MNHNS, CDR2 SASEGT. The length of the CDR3 is 16 residues.